This T cell receptor (beta chain) was retrieved from a study of blood T cell repertoires in COVID-19. Study in general: There were acute and convalescent COVID-19 samples, and they came from the United States, Italy and Spain. From T cells, B-cell-depleted T cells, or PBMCs came the material, which was cDNA or gDNA.

In the authors' methods: Estimation of nucleated cell counts relied on the amplification of reference gene primers. Clones were read by immunoSEQ multiplex PCR, and TCRdb kept only the in-frame ones, dropping some. Clone size and V and J calls were adopted from that table, with D and trimming inferred from the DNA. The data show roughly 130,000 clones, approximately 80% seen once. Trimming removed 0 bases at V and 0 bases at J, with 13 bases between. CDR3 size: 17 residues. Germline V gene data show CDR1 as SGDLS and CDR2 as YYNGEE. The rearrangement joins TRBV9 to TRBJ1-3; TRBD1 might be the D (6 bases). This TCR was recovered from a woman aged 55-75 years with acute or convalescent COVID-19. What was sequenced was peripheral blood. CDR3 in amino acids: CASSVGGGGSSGNTIYF. CDR3 coding DNA: TGTGCCAGCAGCGTAGGGGGAGGGGGTTCCTCTGGAAACACCATATATTTT.